This T cell receptor (beta chain) was captured in a study of ipilimumab plus nivolumab after autologous stem cell transplantation. Study background: Both relapsed and primary refractory DLBCL were included.

The repertoire was sequenced with immunoSEQ multiplex PCR; TCRdb's copy has only in-frame clones and lacks some. The sample carries about 18,000 clones, around four fifths recorded once. Ipilimumab, 1 mg/kg, started 14 to 28 days after autologous transplant. Through week 26, nivolumab 3 mg/kg IV was given weeks 1, 4, 7, 10, then biweekly. The length of the CDR3 is 19 residues. CDR1 LGHNA and CDR2 YSLEER come from the germline V gene. Trimming at V came to 2 bases and at J to 4 bases, leaving 19 bases not matched to a gene. This chain joins TRBV4-3 and TRBJ1-1, with 7 bases that match TRBD1. The starting material was PBMCs, obtained in a trial of ipilimumab plus nivolumab as post-transplant consolidation. This receptor was obtained from a male donor with diffuse large B-cell lymphoma. The CDR3 loop is CASSQRDRAELPMSTEAFF. The CDR3 DNA is TGCGCCAGCAGCCAACGTGACAGGGCCGAACTGCCGATGAGCACTGAAGCTTTCTTT.